This T cell receptor (beta chain) is from a study of cytomegalovirus exposure and HLA in healthy donors. Notes on this clone: What it recognizes is unknown.

Whole-study results and caveats: Altogether, 150 to 200 TCR beta chains were recorded as cytomegalovirus-associated.

The junction had 3 bases not matched to a gene; V was cut back by 4 bases and J by 4 bases. The germline V gene encodes CDR1 GTSNPN and CDR2 SVGIG (reference sequence). The CDR3 covers 12 residues. Clones were sequenced by immunoSEQ multiplex PCR, and TCRdb holds only the in-frame ones, with some missing. The repertoire includes 75,000 to 100,000 clones, 95% to 98% of them detected once, and roughly 0.82% sits in the top ten. The TCR sequence derives from a man aged 18 to 35 in good health and CMV-seronegative. The sequenced sample was PBMCs. The chain is built from TRBV30 and TRBJ1-2; 7 nucleotides align to TRBD1. CDR3 DNA sequence: TGTGCCTGGACCCCAGGGGGCTATGGCTACACCTTC. Its protein is CAWTPGGYGYTF.